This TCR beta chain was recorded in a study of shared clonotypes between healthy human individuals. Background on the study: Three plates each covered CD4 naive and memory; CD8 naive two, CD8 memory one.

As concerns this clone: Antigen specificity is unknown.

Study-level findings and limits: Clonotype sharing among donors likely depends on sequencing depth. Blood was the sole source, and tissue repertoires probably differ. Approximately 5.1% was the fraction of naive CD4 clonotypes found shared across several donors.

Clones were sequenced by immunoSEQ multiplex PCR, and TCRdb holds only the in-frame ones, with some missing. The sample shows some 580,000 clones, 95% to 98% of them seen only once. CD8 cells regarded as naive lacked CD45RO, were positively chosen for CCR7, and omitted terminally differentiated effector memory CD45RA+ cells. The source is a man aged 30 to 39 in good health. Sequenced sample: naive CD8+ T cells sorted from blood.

CDR3 protein: CASSLVARGRETQYF. As DNA, the CDR3 is TGTGCCAGCAGCTTAGTAGCTAGGGGAAGAGAGACCCAGTACTTC. The chain uses TRBV11-2 and TRBJ2-5; possible D gene TRBD1, 5 bases. The CDR3 consists of 15 residues. V lost 1 base to trimming and J lost 4 bases, with 13 bases between them. CDR1 and CDR2 from the germline V gene are SGHAT and FQNNGV.